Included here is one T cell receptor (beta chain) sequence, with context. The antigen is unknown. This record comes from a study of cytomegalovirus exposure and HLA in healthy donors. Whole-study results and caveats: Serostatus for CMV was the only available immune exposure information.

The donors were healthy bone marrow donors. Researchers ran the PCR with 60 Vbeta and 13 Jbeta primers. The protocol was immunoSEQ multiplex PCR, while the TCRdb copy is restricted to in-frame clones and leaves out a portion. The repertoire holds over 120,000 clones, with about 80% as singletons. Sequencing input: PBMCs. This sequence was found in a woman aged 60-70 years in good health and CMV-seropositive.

Written as DNA, the CDR3 is TGTGCCAGCAGAGGGGACAGGACAACGTACTTC. Amino acids: CASRGDRTTYF. This chain connects TRBV11-2 to TRBJ2-7; TRBD1 matches at 8 bases. The CDR3 has 11 residues. The germline V gene encodes CDR1 SGHAT and CDR2 FQNNGV. With 6 bases clipped from V and 12 bases from J, the junction kept 7 bases outside the gene matches.